A selection of T cell receptor beta chains follows, all from one sample in a study of blood T cell repertoires in COVID-19. Repertoires were generated with immunoSEQ multiplex PCR, while TCRdb's copy carries only in-frame clones and drops some. The sample records approximately 110,000 clones, about 88% being singletons. Source material: peripheral blood. These receptors came from a woman aged 65 to 85 who had recovered from COVID-19. Each CDR3 is given with its conserved first and last residue. A D gene is named only where the DNA matches it firmly. Size values are once, few and many counts, or a class for expanded clones, and some rows have none.

j_call d_call v_call clone_size cdr3_aa cdr3_nt
TRBJ1-2 - TRBV6-2/TRBV6-3 - CASSPTGGGVSYGYTF TGTGCCAGCAGCCCTACCGGGGGTGGGGTTTCCTATGGCTACACCTTC
TRBJ1-1 - TRBV11-1 - CASSLSENTEAFF TGTGCCAGCAGCTTATCAGAGAACACTGAAGCTTTCTTT
TRBJ2-1 TRBD2 TRBV7-9 - CASSPRTSGKGEQFF TGTGCCAGCAGCCCCCGGACTAGCGGGAAGGGAGAGCAGTTCTTC
TRBJ2-7 TRBD1 TRBV5-1 - CASSPMPTGPYEQYF TGCGCCAGCAGCCCCATGCCGACAGGGCCCTACGAGCAGTACTTC
TRBJ1-3 - TRBV7-3 - CASSRGVTGSGNTIYF TGTGCCAGCAGCCGAGGCGTAACAGGGTCTGGAAACACCATATATTTT
TRBJ2-2 - TRBV5-4 - CASTKGQQNTGELFF TGTGCCAGCACGAAGGGACAACAAAACACCGGGGAGCTGTTTTTT
TRBJ2-5 - TRBV7-3 once CASSLNSGHQETQYF TGTGCCAGCAGCTTAAACAGCGGGCATCAAGAGACCCAGTACTTC
TRBJ2-7 - TRBV7-2 - CASSLATGGGYEQYF TGTGCCAGCAGCTTGGCTACAGGGGGGGGCTACGAGCAGTACTTC
TRBJ2-7 TRBD1 TRBV7-2 once CASSLTSTGVYEQYF TGTGCCAGCAGCTTAACCTCGACAGGGGTCTACGAGCAGTACTTC
TRBJ1-2 TRBD1 TRBV6-5 - CASSYSGQSYGYTF TGTGCCAGCAGTTACTCGGGACAGAGCTATGGCTACACCTTC
TRBJ1-5 - TRBV12-3/TRBV12-4 - CASSFSGELPQHF TGTGCCAGCAGTTTTTCAGGGGAGTTGCCCCAGCATTTT
TRBJ1-2 - TRBV19 - CASSDTGSYTF TGTGCCAGTAGTGACACAGGGAGCTACACCTTC
TRBJ1-1 - TRBV3-1/TRBV3-2 few CASSLRDKRPEAFF TGTGCCAGCAGCCTCCGGGACAAGAGGCCTGAAGCTTTCTTT
TRBJ1-2 - TRBV12-3/TRBV12-4 - CASSLGHGYTF TGTGCCAGCAGTTTGGGGCATGGCTACACCTTC
TRBJ1-2 - TRBV9 - CASSALRTGWPTTF TGTGCCAGCAGCGCGCTCCGCACAGGATGGCCTACTACCTTC
TRBJ1-2 TRBD1 TRBV5-1 - CASSSGQRVYYTF TGCGCCAGCAGCTCGGGACAGAGAGTTTACTACACCTTC
TRBJ2-5 - TRBV19 - CASSILSDGETQYF TGTGCCAGTAGTATTCTAAGCGACGGGGAGACCCAGTACTTC
TRBJ2-1 - TRBV7-8 - CASSRVADSYNEQFF TGTGCCAGCAGCCGAGTGGCGGACTCATACAATGAGCAGTTCTTC
TRBJ1-4 - TRBV30 - CAWSAGDGREKLFF TGTGCCTGGAGTGCCGGGGACGGGAGGGAAAAACTGTTTTTT
TRBJ2-4 TRBD1 TRBV6-6 - CASSYSIGQAIRYF TGTGCCAGCAGTTACTCGATAGGACAGGCTATTCGGTACTTC
TRBJ2-3 TRBD1 TRBV5-1 few CASSLGQGADTQYF TGCGCCAGCAGCCTCGGACAGGGCGCAGATACGCAGTATTTT
TRBJ1-5 - TRBV7-9 few CASTVGAGGNQPQHF TGTGCCAGCACCGTAGGGGCAGGGGGCAATCAGCCCCAGCATTTT
TRBJ1-2 TRBD1 TRBV19 - CASSRRDRASQDYGYTF TGTGCCAGTAGCCGGCGGGACAGGGCTTCCCAGGACTATGGCTACACCTTC
TRBJ2-7 - TRBV7-9 once CASRDTGAGEQYF TGTGCCAGCAGGGATACCGGGGCGGGAGAGCAGTACTTC
TRBJ2-3 - TRBV9 - CASSGGIGGGTDTQYF TGTGCCAGCAGCGGCGGCATAGGGGGGGGGACGGATACGCAGTATTTT
TRBJ2-5 TRBD2 TRBV6-2/TRBV6-3 - CASSYPGLAGSQETQYF TGTGCCAGCAGTTACCCGGGACTAGCGGGGTCCCAAGAGACCCAGTACTTC
TRBJ2-2 - TRBV4-3 - CASSQVAGARTGELFF TGCGCCAGCAGCCAGGTTGCGGGGGCAAGGACCGGGGAGCTGTTTTTT
TRBJ2-1 TRBD2 TRBV4-2 few CASSLSGGSYNEQFF TGTGCCAGCAGCCTTAGCGGGGGCTCCTACAATGAGCAGTTCTTC
TRBJ2-5 TRBD2 TRBV6-2/TRBV6-3 - CASSSRRGETQYF TGTGCCAGCAGCTCACGGCGGGGGGAGACCCAGTACTTC
TRBJ2-3 TRBD2 TRBV5-4 few CASSLGLARGTDTQYF TGTGCCAGCAGCTTGGGACTAGCGAGAGGCACAGATACGCAGTATTTT
TRBJ1-2 - TRBV19 - CASSSRQDGYGYTF TGTGCCAGTAGTTCGCGACAGGATGGCTATGGCTACACCTTC
TRBJ2-5 TRBD1 TRBV5-1 - CASSWDSPETQYF TGCGCCAGCAGCTGGGACAGTCCGGAGACCCAGTACTTC
TRBJ2-5 TRBD1 TRBV5-1 - CASSPDRGRGETQYF TGCGCCAGCAGCCCGGACAGGGGGCGCGGGGAGACCCAGTACTTC
TRBJ1-5 - TRBV9 - CASSRAGTVNQPQHF TGTGCCAGCAGTCGAGCGGGGACCGTAAATCAGCCCCAGCATTTT
TRBJ1-6 TRBD1 TRBV19 - CASRTRGGQDINSPLHF TGTGCCAGTCGAACGCGAGGGGGACAGGATATTAATTCACCCCTCCACTTT
TRBJ2-7 - TRBV27 - CASSPSPVNYEQYF TGTGCCAGCAGTCCCTCGCCAGTTAACTACGAGCAGTACTTC
TRBJ2-7 - TRBV9 - CASSVGQYLAYEQYF TGTGCCAGCAGCGTTGGACAGTATTTAGCCTACGAGCAGTACTTC
TRBJ2-3 - TRBV7-3 - CASSPFTGEVDTQYF TGTGCCAGCAGCCCATTTACGGGAGAGGTAGATACGCAGTATTTT
TRBJ1-1 TRBD1 TRBV5-1 - CASRPGTGENTEAFF TGCGCCAGCCGTCCCGGGACAGGGGAGAACACTGAAGCTTTCTTT
TRBJ1-1 - TRBV28 - CASRGGRGLYEAFF TGTGCCAGCAGGGGCGGACGGGGACTGTATGAAGCTTTCTTT
TRBJ2-5 - TRBV14 once CASSQDSTRGETQYF TGTGCCAGCAGCCAAGACTCGACCAGGGGAGAGACCCAGTACTTC
TRBJ2-3 TRBD2 TRBV5-1 - CASSPWTSGGVGDTQYF TGCGCCAGCAGCCCCTGGACTAGCGGGGGGGTTGGAGATACGCAGTATTTT
TRBJ2-7 TRBD2 TRBV27 - CASTLRGTLKHEQYF TGTGCCAGCACCCTGCGGGGGACCCTTAAGCACGAGCAGTACTTC
TRBJ1-5 TRBD1 TRBV19 few CASSAMGQGNQPQHF TGTGCCAGTAGTGCGATGGGACAGGGTAATCAGCCCCAGCATTTT